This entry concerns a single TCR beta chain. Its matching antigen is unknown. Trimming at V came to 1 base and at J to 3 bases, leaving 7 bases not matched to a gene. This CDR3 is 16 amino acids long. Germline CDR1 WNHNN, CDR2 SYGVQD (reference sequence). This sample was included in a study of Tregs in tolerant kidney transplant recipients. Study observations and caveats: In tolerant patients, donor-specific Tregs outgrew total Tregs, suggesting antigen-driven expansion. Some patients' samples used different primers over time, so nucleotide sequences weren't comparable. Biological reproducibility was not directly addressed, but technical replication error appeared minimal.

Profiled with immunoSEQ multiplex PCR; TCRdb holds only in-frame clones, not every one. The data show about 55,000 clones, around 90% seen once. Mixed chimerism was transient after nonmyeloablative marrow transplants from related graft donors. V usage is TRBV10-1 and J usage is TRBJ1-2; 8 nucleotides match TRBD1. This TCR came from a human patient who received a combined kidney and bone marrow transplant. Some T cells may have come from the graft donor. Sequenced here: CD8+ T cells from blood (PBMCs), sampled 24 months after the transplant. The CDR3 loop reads CASSELNTGGHYGYTF. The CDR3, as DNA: TGCGCCAGCAGTGAGTTGAACACAGGGGGGCACTATGGCTACACCTTC.